The T cell receptor (beta chain) described here comes from a study of shared clonotypes between healthy human individuals. Regarding the study as a whole: About 5% of naive CD4 clonotypes were shared across a handful of donors. A reduction in generation probabilities was seen for non-shared clonotypes relative to those shared by all four donors.

At a deep level, the assay was run. Sequencing used immunoSEQ multiplex PCR; TCRdb keeps in-frame clones, though not all of them. The table records more than 2 million clones, 85% to 95% of them present only once. As concerns this clone: Antigen unknown.

V lost 6 bases and J lost 8, with 8 bases in between. Germline V gene lookup returns CDR1 MNHEY and CDR2 SVGAGI. This CDR3 spans 11 amino acids. Sequencing used naive CD4+ T cells sorted from blood. Regarding subset: CD45RA+ positively selected. The chain has TRBV6-5 and TRBJ2-1; no reliable D call. This sequence originates from a man aged 18-30 years in good health. The CDR3: CASSRLHEQFF. CDR3 DNA: TGTGCCAGCAGCCGCCTCCATGAGCAGTTCTTC.